This T cell receptor beta chain was sequenced during a study of shared clonotypes between healthy human individuals. With respect to this clone: Its antigen remains unidentified.

In germline, CDR1 is SGHRS, CDR2 YFSETQ. The CDR3 spans 16 residues. V dropped 2 bases and J dropped 7; count of bases not matched to a gene: 14. Study results and limitations: A reduction in generation probabilities was seen for non-shared clonotypes relative to those shared by all four donors. Clonotype sharing among donors was thought likely to change with sequencing depth. Among the subsets, naive ones generally showed larger estimated richness than memory ones.

The run depth of the assay was deep. The method was immunoSEQ multiplex PCR; TCRdb's version includes in-frame clones alone and lacks a portion of them. The sample carries 330,000 or so clones, over 65% recorded once. Sequenced sample: memory CD4+ T cells sorted from blood. Specified subset: CD45RA-negative fraction. V usage is TRBV5-1 and J usage is TRBJ1-2, with 7 positions matching TRBD1. The sequence came from a man under 40 in good health. The chain's CDR3 is CASSLTPTGPQGGYTF. The CDR3 nucleotides read TGCGCCAGCAGCTTAACCCCGACAGGGCCCCAGGGTGGCTACACCTTC.